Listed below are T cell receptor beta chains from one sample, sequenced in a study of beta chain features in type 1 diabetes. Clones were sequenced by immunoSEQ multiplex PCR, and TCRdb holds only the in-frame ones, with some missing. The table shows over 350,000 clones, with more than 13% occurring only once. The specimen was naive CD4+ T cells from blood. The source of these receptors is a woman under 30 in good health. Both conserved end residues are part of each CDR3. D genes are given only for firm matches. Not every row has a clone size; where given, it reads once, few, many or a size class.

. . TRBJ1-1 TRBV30 CAWGRGGRVSEAFF TGTGCCTGGGGTCGAGGGGGTAGGGTAAGTGAAGCTTTCTTT
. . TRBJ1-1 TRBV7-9 CASSLAQAGSLEAFF TGTGCCAGCAGCTTAGCGCAGGCAGGAAGCCTTGAAGCTTTCTTT
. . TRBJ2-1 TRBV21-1 CASSKGVSGRAAEQFF TGTGCCAGCAGCAAAGGGGTTAGCGGGAGGGCCGCTGAGCAGTTCTTC
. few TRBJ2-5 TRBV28 CASSSPLEETQYF TGTGCCAGCAGTTCCCCCCTCGAAGAGACCCAGTACTTC
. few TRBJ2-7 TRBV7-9 CASSLVTGHEQYF TGTGCCAGCAGCTTAGTTACAGGGCACGAGCAGTACTTC
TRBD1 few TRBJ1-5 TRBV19 CASTGDRVNQPQHF TGTGCCAGTACCGGGGACAGGGTCAATCAGCCCCAGCATTTT
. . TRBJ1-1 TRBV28 CASSPQVRVATEAFF TGTGCCAGCAGCCCCCAAGTCAGGGTCGCCACTGAAGCTTTCTTT
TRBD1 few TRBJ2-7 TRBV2 CASSGRDSRPEQYF TGTGCCAGCAGTGGCCGGGACAGTAGACCCGAGCAGTACTTC
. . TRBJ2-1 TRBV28 CASSFPTESYNEQFF TGTGCCAGCAGTTTTCCGACAGAATCCTACAATGAGCAGTTCTTC
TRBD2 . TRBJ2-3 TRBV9 CASSVGLAGPTDTQYF TGTGCCAGCAGCGTGGGGCTAGCGGGTCCCACAGATACGCAGTATTTT
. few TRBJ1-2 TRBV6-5 CATGRGAGGYTF TGTGCCACCGGGAGGGGGGCGGGTGGCTACACCTTC
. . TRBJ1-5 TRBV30 CAWHPNQNQPQHF TGTGCCTGGCACCCTAATCAAAATCAGCCCCAGCATTTT
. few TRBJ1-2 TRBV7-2 CASSLELAGYTF TGTGCCAGCAGCTTAGAGTTAGCCGGCTACACCTTC
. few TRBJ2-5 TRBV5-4 CASSLGTEETQYF TGTGCCAGCAGCTTGGGGACAGAAGAGACCCAGTACTTC
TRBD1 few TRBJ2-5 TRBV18 CASSPTGPKETQYF TGTGCCAGCTCACCGACAGGGCCCAAAGAGACCCAGTACTTC
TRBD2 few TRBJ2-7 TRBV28 CASSGLAPYEQYF TGTGCCAGCAGTGGACTAGCGCCCTACGAGCAGTACTTC
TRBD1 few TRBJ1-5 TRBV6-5 CASSVDRGNNQPQHF TGTGCCAGCAGTGTGGACAGGGGGAACAATCAGCCCCAGCATTTT